This record concerns one T cell receptor (beta chain) sequence. Since a much larger clone is just one base distant, this may be a read error. This record comes from a study of blood T cells in healthy people across ages. The authors ran a second PCR of about 6 to 11 cycles using a sample-barcoded 5' primer and a J-beta primer mix. Via MiXCR, TCRdb re-called the 5' RACE reads, giving one row per CDR3 protein. The data show over a million distinct CDR3 sequences, with 40% to 55% seen just once and approximately 17% held by the top ten. The sample providers were healthy Caucasian people from Russia, aged roughly 6 to 90. Sequenced input: blood. The TCR was taken from a woman in her sixties in good health.

The CDR3 DNA reads as TGTGCCAGCAGCCACCCCGTAAGGGGACAGGGAAGCTCTGGGGCCGACGTCCTGACTTTC. Translating gives CASSHPVRGQGSSGADVLTF. The V and J genes are TRBV4-2 and TRBJ2-6, with 9 bases identical to TRBD1. The CDR3 spans 20 residues. The germline CDR1 and CDR2 sequences are LGHNA and YNFKEQ.